The 16 T cell receptor beta chains below come from one sample, sequenced in a study of T cells in Graves' hyperthyroidism and ophthalmopathy. There were TCR beta CDR3 regions amplified from RNA transcripts. TCR CDR3 regions were first amplified by RT-PCR with HTBI primers. TCRdb called the multiplex PCR reads again in MiXCR, with one record for every CDR3 protein. This table holds 300,000 to 450,000 distinct CDR3 sequences, roughly 13% found once. Input material: blood. Receptors originate from a woman under 30 with Graves' hyperthyroidism.

This clonotype was picked up many times. The rearrangement links TRBV12-3 or TRBV12-4 to TRBJ2-2; 15 nucleotides match TRBD2. J gave up 4 bases and V 8 bases, and 20 bases lay outside the gene matches. CDR3 length equals 21 residues. This chain's CDR3 is CASRDRRRGLAGGRRTGELFF. The CDR3 nucleotides read TGTGCCAGCCGGGATCGCCGGAGAGGACTAGCGGGGGGGCGCCGCACCGGGGAGCTGTTTTTT.

Remarks on this clonotype: One end of the junction varies from germline; a read error may be responsible. V usage is TRBV12-5 and J usage is TRBJ2-1; D may be TRBD1 or TRBD2 (5 bases each). CDR3 length: 15 amino acids. Germline CDR1 LGHNT, CDR2 FRNRAP. DNA of the CDR3: TGTGCTGGTGGATCACCGGGACCGACCTACAATGAGCAGTTCTTC. Protein sequence: CAGGSPGPTYNEQFF.

This chain links TRBV18 with TRBJ2-3; possibly TRBD1 for D (6 bases). The CDR3 loop spans 16 amino acids. The germline V and J ends were trimmed by 6 bases and 0 bases, with 16 bases remaining between them. The germline V gene has CDR1 KGHSH and CDR2 LQKENI. CDR3 in DNA: TGTGCCAGCTCCCTATGGACAGAGCGAAGCACAGATACGCAGTATTTT. Translated: CASSLWTERSTDTQYF.

V gene TRBV20-1 combines with J gene TRBJ1-4; D gene ambiguous. Trimming left V 6 bases short and J 8 bases short, with 25 bases between. Germline-derived CDR1 and CDR2 are DFQATT and SNEGSKA (reference sequence). CDR3 size: 16 residues. The CDR3 region has the DNA TGCAGTGCCGCGGTCGGAGCCAGCCATACCCAGGAAAAACTGTTTTTT. Amino acids: CSAAVGASHTQEKLFF.

This clonotype showed up many times. V is TRBV12-3 or TRBV12-4 and J is TRBJ2-7; no definite D call. The CDR3 sequence is 12 residues long. The V end lost 0 bases, the J end lost 6 bases, and 6 bases lay between the germline ends. CDR3 DNA: TGTGCCAGCAGTTTAGCTCCCACCGAGCAGTACTTC. This codes for CASSLAPTEQYF.

In its sample, this clonotype was seen many times. The gene calls are TRBV11-2 and TRBJ2-3; D is ambiguous. V lost 4 bases and J 4 bases, leaving 3 bases between the germline ends. The CDR3 runs 11 residues. Per the germline V gene, CDR1 is SGHAT and CDR2 is FQNNGV. In DNA form, the CDR3 reads TGTGCCAGCAGCTCGTCAGATACGCAGTATTTT. It specifies CASSSSDTQYF.

This clonotype was recorded many times. This chain connects TRBV7-8 to TRBJ2-2, with TRBD2 matching 7 bases. From germline, CDR1 is SGHVS and CDR2 FQNEAQ. The CDR3 length is 14 residues. Losses at the gene ends were 0 bases for V and 8 bases for J; bases not matched to a gene: 3. CDR3 residues: CASSLAGGLGELFF. The CDR3 DNA sequence: TGTGCCAGCAGCTTAGCGGGAGGGTTGGGGGAGCTGTTTTTT.

This clonotype was picked up one time. CDR3 in amino acids: CSARDLKTGGYGTEAFF. The CDR3 DNA is TGCAGTGCTAGAGATTTAAAGACAGGGGGCTATGGGACTGAAGCTTTCTTT. The V and J genes are TRBV20-1 and TRBJ1-1, with 10 bases matching TRBD1. Germline-derived CDR1 and CDR2 are DFQATT and SNEGSKA (reference sequence). With V trimmed by 0 bases and J by 5 bases, 12 bases remained unmatched. The CDR3 extends over 17 amino acids.

This clonotype was counted ten times or more. The chain uses TRBV3-1 and TRBJ2-1; TRBD1 aligns across 7 bases. Germline assignment: CDR1 LGHDT and CDR2 YNNKEL (reference sequence). The V gene end was trimmed by 1 base and the J gene end by 16 bases; junction bases not matched to a gene: 7. The CDR3 contains 12 residues. The CDR3: CASSQAAGTVFF. The CDR3 coding sequence is TGTGCCAGCAGCCAAGCAGCCGGGACAGTATTCTTC.

The V call is TRBV7-9, the J call TRBJ2-5; D not resolved. V shed 5 bases and J shed 2 bases, with 18 bases lying between them. This CDR3 has 16 amino acids. Germline CDR1 is SEHNR and CDR2 is FQNEAQ (reference sequence). CDR3 protein: CASSPLNGRMQETQYF. CDR3 sequence (DNA): TGTGCCAGCAGCCCTCTTAATGGACGGATGCAAGAGACCCAGTACTTC.

There are a few counts of this clonotype. The CDR3 region has the DNA TGCAGGGGACAGGGGGCCGGTGAAGCTTTCTTT. Translating gives CRGQGAGEAFF. The rearrangement links TRBV29-1 to TRBJ1-1; TRBD1 matches 12 bases. Per the germline V gene, CDR1 is SQVTM and CDR2 is ANQGSEA. CDR3 size: 11 residues. The full variable domain, with the rest looked up from reference TRBV29-1 and TRBJ1-1, is SAVISQKPSRDICQRGTSLTIQCQVDSQVTMMFWYRQQPGQSLTLIATANQGSEATYESGFVIDKFPISRPNLTFSTLTVSNMSPEDSSIYLCRGQGAGEAFFGQGTRLTVV.

This clonotype was detected many times. This sequence joins TRBV27 and TRBJ2-1; 8 bases align to TRBD2. V was pared by 6 bases and J by 5 bases, with 12 bases of the junction left unmatched. CDR1 and CDR2 (germline): MNHEY, SMNVEV (reference sequence). This CDR3 has 16 residues. CDR3 DNA: TGTGCCAGCAGCATACTCGGGAGGGGTATGGACAATGAGCAGTTCTTC. Translation: CASSILGRGMDNEQFF.

V usage is TRBV3-1 and J usage is TRBJ1-1; D may be TRBD1 (5 bases). The CDR3 is made up of 15 amino acids. Trimming left V 7 bases short and J 0 bases short, with 15 bases between. Germline lookup yields CDR1 LGHDT and CDR2 YNNKEL (reference sequence). In DNA, the CDR3 is TGTGCCAGCAAACTCGGAGGGGCCTTGAACACTGAAGCTTTCTTT. It codes for CASKLGGALNTEAFF.

This clonotype was recorded a few times. The chain recombines TRBV19 with TRBJ1-5, with 8 bases matching TRBD1. The CDR3 extends over 15 amino acids. Per the germline V gene, CDR1 is LNHDA and CDR2 is SQIVND (reference sequence). The J segment lost 7 bases and the V segment lost 5 bases, leaving 10 bases of the junction unmatched. The CDR3 DNA reads TGTGCCAGTAGTCCAGAGACAGGGGTGTACCAGCCCCAGCATTTT. Protein product: CASSPETGVYQPQHF.

This clonotype was picked up many times. The V and J genes are TRBV28 and TRBJ1-5; D uncertain. The germline gives CDR1 MDHEN, CDR2 SYDVKM. V lost 5 bases, J lost 7 bases, and 12 bases lay in between. The CDR3 is 13 amino acids. The CDR3 bases are TGTGCCAGCAGTACCCCAGCCGGGCAGCCCCAGCATTTT. Amino acid sequence: CASSTPAGQPQHF. Looking up the rest from reference TRBV28 and TRBJ1-5 gives the full variable domain: DVKVTQSSRYLVKRTGEKVFLECVQDMDHENMFWYRQDPGLGLRLIYFSYDVKMKEKGDIPEGYSVSREKKERFSLILESASTNQTSMYLCASSTPAGQPQHFGDGTRLSIL.

This clonotype was found many times. This rearrangement joins TRBV28 to TRBJ1-2; D not resolved. The CDR3 contains 13 residues. Germline-derived CDR1 and CDR2 are MDHEN and SYDVKM. V was trimmed by 4 bases and J by 4 bases, leaving 10 bases between them. CDR3 in amino acids: CASSSPGGYGYTF. In nucleotides, the CDR3 is TGTGCCAGCAGTTCACCGGGAGGCTATGGCTACACCTTC.